Shown below are 23 T cell receptor beta chains from a single sample sequenced in a study of blood T cell repertoires in COVID-19. Profiling relied on immunoSEQ multiplex PCR, and the TCRdb table lists in-frame clones only, not all of them. There are 15,000 to 16,000 clones in the sample; roughly 80% occur only once, and approximately 32% lies in the top ten. The material sequenced was peripheral blood. The source of these receptors is a man aged 70 or older with active or convalescent COVID-19.

The rearrangement links TRBV19 to TRBJ2-5; maybe TRBD1 (5 bases). The CDR3 is 13 amino acids. V was cut by 2 bases and J by 7 bases, with 11 bases left in between. Germline V gene sequence: CDR1 LNHDA, CDR2 SQIVND (reference sequence). The chain's CDR3 is CASSISREGTQYF. The CDR3 DNA sequence: TGTGCCAGTAGTATAAGCAGGGAAGGGACCCAGTACTTC.

The gene calls are TRBV2 and TRBJ1-3; D not certain. This CDR3 region has 13 residues. V lost 6 bases and J 2 bases, leaving 8 bases between the germline ends. Germline lookup yields CDR1 SNHLY and CDR2 FYNNEI. The DNA of the CDR3 is TGTGCCAGCAGGGAGAGGGCTGGAAACACCATATATTTT. It is translated as CASRERAGNTIYF.

The genes are TRBV7-9 and TRBJ1-6; 9 bases agree with TRBD1. CDR1 SEHNR and CDR2 FQNEAQ come from the germline V gene (reference sequence). This CDR3 is 15 amino acids long. V dropped 3 bases and J dropped 6; count of bases not matched to a gene: 3. The CDR3 nucleotides read TGTGCCAGCAGCTTGGGGGGACAGGGTAATTCACCCCTCCACTTT. It specifies CASSLGGQGNSPLHF.

The chain carries TRBV19 and TRBJ2-2; D possibly corresponds to TRBD2 (6 bases). Germline CDR1 is LNHDA and CDR2 is SQIVND (reference sequence). Between the trimmed V and J ends, which lost 8 bases and 5 bases, there was a span of 15 bases. CDR3 length: 14 residues. The CDR3: CASSAGTQTGELFF. The CDR3, as DNA: TGTGCCAGTTCAGCCGGGACTCAGACCGGGGAGCTGTTTTTT. Complete variable domain (other parts from reference TRBV19 and TRBJ2-2): DGGITQSPKYLFRKEGQNVTLSCEQNLNHDAMYWYRQDPGQGLRLIYYSQIVNDFQKGDIAEGYSVSREKKESFPLTVTSAQKNPTAFYLCASSAGTQTGELFFGEGSRLTVL.

V usage is TRBV5-5 and J usage is TRBJ1-5; the D gene is possibly TRBD1 (5 bases). V shed 4 bases and J shed 0 bases, with 17 bases lying between them. Per germline, CDR1 SGHKS and CDR2 YYEKEE (reference sequence). The CDR3 totals 17 residues. In DNA form, the CDR3 reads TGTGCCAGCAGCCCCGATACCGGACACATTAGCAATCAGCCCCAGCATTTT. This encodes CASSPDTGHISNQPQHF.

The CDR3 sequence: CASSNGLAAGQETQYF. The CDR3 DNA sequence: TGTGCCAGCAGCAACGGACTAGCGGCGGGGCAAGAGACCCAGTACTTC. The rearrangement joins TRBV11-2 to TRBJ2-5; 10 bases are shared with TRBD2. Germline CDR1 is SGHAT and CDR2 is FQNNGV. J gave up 2 bases and V 5 bases, and 8 bases lay outside the gene matches. This CDR3 is 16 amino acids long.

This chain joins TRBV7-2 and TRBJ2-5, with 11 nucleotides matching TRBD2. Germline V gene data show CDR1 as SGHTA and CDR2 as FQGNSA. This CDR3 contains 13 residues. V was clipped by 6 bases and J by 4 bases; unmatched bases: 1. The CDR3 reads CASRGLAGETQYF. CDR3 DNA sequence: TGTGCCAGCAGAGGACTAGCGGGAGAGACCCAGTACTTC.

The chain couples TRBV30 to TRBJ1-1, with TRBD1 matching over 7 bases. V was pared by 0 bases and J by 1 base, with 2 bases of the junction left unmatched. The CDR3 has 14 amino acids. CDR1 is GTSNPN and CDR2 is SVGIG in the germline V gene (reference sequence). The CDR3 DNA reads as TGTGCCTGGAGTGTCGCAGGGGGGAACACTGAAGCTTTCTTT. This encodes CAWSVAGGNTEAFF.

This clone was observed a handful of times. V and J are TRBV3-1 (or the pseudogene TRBV3-2) and TRBJ1-2, with D possibly matching TRBD1 (5 bases). CDR1 and CDR2 from the germline V gene are LGHDT and YNNKEL (reference sequence). CDR3 size: 14 residues. With 1 base removed from V and 2 bases from J, the gap between germline ends came to 8 bases. The CDR3: CASSQAGGNYGYTF. In DNA, the CDR3 is TGTGCCAGCAGCCAAGCGGGGGGAAACTATGGCTACACCTTC.

The J gene is TRBJ1-1, the V gene TRBV5-4; the D is unclear. This CDR3 has 14 amino acids. The V and J ends lost 4 bases and 0 bases respectively, with 10 bases between them. CDR1 and CDR2 (germline): SGHNT, YYREEE (reference sequence). CDR3: CASSHPGMNTEAFF. The CDR3 DNA is TGTGCCAGCAGCCATCCGGGGATGAACACTGAAGCTTTCTTT.

The count of this clone is one. V is TRBV18 and J is TRBJ1-2; no definite D call. Germline assignment: CDR1 KGHSH and CDR2 LQKENI. The CDR3 runs to 14 residues. Trimming took 2 bases from V and 4 from J, leaving 11 bases between them. CDR3 DNA sequence: TGTGCCAGCTCACCAACGAGTTCTCGCTATGGCTACACCTTC. Encoded protein: CASSPTSSRYGYTF.

The rearrangement uses TRBV2 and TRBJ2-1; D is ambiguous. Germline values: CDR1 SNHLY, CDR2 FYNNEI. The CDR3 loop spans 13 amino acids. Trimming cost V 8 bases and J 8 bases, with 16 bases left between them. The CDR3 sequence is CASLSPRYHEQFF. The CDR3 coding sequence is TGTGCCAGCCTAAGTCCTAGATACCATGAGCAGTTCTTC.

This clone is medium-sized within its sample. The chain carries TRBV2 and TRBJ1-2; 8 bases fit TRBD1. The CDR3 extends over 14 amino acids. Per the germline V gene, CDR1 is SNHLY and CDR2 is FYNNEI. V shed 4 bases and J 4 bases; nucleotides not matched to a gene: 5. CDR3 DNA: TGTGCCAGCAGTGGACAGGGGAGTAGCTATGGCTACACCTTC. Amino acid sequence: CASSGQGSSYGYTF.

The chain uses TRBV29-1 and TRBJ1-2; D is possibly TRBD1 (5 bases). The CDR3 loop spans 14 amino acids. Germline V lookup: CDR1 SQVTM, CDR2 ANQGSEA. The V gene lost 6 bases and the J gene lost 4 bases, with 18 bases spanning the gap. Written as DNA, the CDR3 is TGCAGCGTCGGCGCAGGACATGGTGGCTATGGCTACACCTTC. Translating gives CSVGAGHGGYGYTF.

CDR3 sequence (DNA): TGCGCCAGCAGTGGAGACAATGTCTACAATGAGCAGTTCTTC. It codes for CASSGDNVYNEQFF. J is TRBJ2-1 and V is TRBV10-2; D gene ambiguous. Germline V gene data show CDR1 as WSHSY and CDR2 as SAAADI. There are 14 residues in the CDR3. The V and J ends lost 4 bases and 3 bases respectively, with 10 bases between them.

The chain recombines TRBV12-3 or TRBV12-4 with TRBJ1-4; D may be TRBD1 (5 bases). Trimming shortened V by 5 bases and J by 6 bases, and 10 bases separated the two germline ends. This CDR3 has 13 amino acids. CDR3 residues: CASSAGWDEKLFF. DNA for the CDR3: TGTGCCAGCAGTGCAGGGTGGGATGAAAAACTGTTTTTT.

The J gene is TRBJ2-5, the V gene TRBV5-1, with a tentative D call TRBD2 (6 bases). CDR1 and CDR2 from the germline V gene are SGHRS and YFSETQ. Trimming cost V 4 bases and J 5 bases, with 21 bases left between them. The CDR3 has 16 amino acids. The CDR3 bases are TGCGCCAGCAGCCCTCAACCGGGACTCGGAGGCGAGACCCAGTACTTC. Amino acid sequence: CASSPQPGLGGETQYF.

This clone was seen more than once but under ten times. The chain carries TRBV5-1 and TRBJ2-2; no clear D. In germline, CDR1 is SGHRS, CDR2 YFSETQ. V was cut by 9 bases and J by 1 base, with 16 bases left in between. This CDR3 has 15 residues. The CDR3 is CATSPRVQNTGELFF. CDR3 DNA sequence: TGCGCCACAAGCCCTCGAGTCCAGAACACCGGGGAGCTGTTTTTT.

V usage is TRBV19 and J usage is TRBJ2-3; 8 positions agree with TRBD2. Trimming at V came to 1 base and at J to 0 bases, leaving 0 bases not matched to a gene. The CDR3 loop spans 15 amino acids. The V gene's germline CDR1 is LNHDA and CDR2 SQIVND (reference sequence). In DNA form, the CDR3 reads TGTGCCAGTAGTATAGCGGGAGGGAGCACAGATACGCAGTATTTT. It encodes CASSIAGGSTDTQYF.

The chain couples TRBV4-1 to TRBJ1-2, with TRBD1 matching 9 bases. The CDR3 is made up of 15 amino acids. Germline V gives CDR1 MGHRA, CDR2 YSYEKL. V was clipped by 5 bases and J by 3 bases; unmatched bases: 7. DNA for the CDR3: TGCGCCAGCAGCAACCGGGGACAGGGTCACTATGGCTACACCTTC. Its protein is CASSNRGQGHYGYTF.

This clone was detected once. The chain couples TRBV2 to TRBJ1-1, with 8 bases matching TRBD1. CDR1 and CDR2 (germline): SNHLY, FYNNEI. CDR3 length equals 11 residues. Trimming at V came to 6 bases and at J to 10 bases, leaving 4 bases not matched to a gene. This chain's CDR3 is CASRGTGGAFF. CDR3 nucleotides: TGTGCCAGCAGGGGGACAGGCGGAGCTTTCTTT.

The chain combines TRBV19 with TRBJ1-1; 8 bases match TRBD1. J was trimmed by 10 bases and V by 5 bases; bases with no gene match: 12. Per the germline V gene, CDR1 is LNHDA and CDR2 is SQIVND (reference sequence). The CDR3 extends over 14 amino acids. The CDR3 here is CASSAPGTGLRAFF. Written as DNA, the CDR3 is TGTGCCAGTAGTGCCCCCGGGACAGGCCTTAGAGCTTTCTTT.

This chain uses TRBV5-4 with TRBJ2-3; 10 bases are a match to TRBD1. The CDR3 loop spans 14 amino acids. Germline CDR1 is SGHNT and CDR2 is YYREEE (reference sequence). Trimming took 4 bases from V and 5 from J; bases not matched to a gene: 4. The CDR3: CASSNWTGGDTQYF. CDR3 in DNA: TGTGCCAGCAGCAATTGGACAGGGGGAGATACGCAGTATTTT. Combining the CDR3 with reference TRBV5-4 and TRBJ2-3 gives the whole variable domain ETGVTQSPTHLIKTRGQQVTLRCSSQSGHNTVSWYQQALGQGPQFIFQYYREEENGRGNFPPRFSGLQFPNYSSELNVNALELDDSALYLCASSNWTGGDTQYFGPGTRLTVL.